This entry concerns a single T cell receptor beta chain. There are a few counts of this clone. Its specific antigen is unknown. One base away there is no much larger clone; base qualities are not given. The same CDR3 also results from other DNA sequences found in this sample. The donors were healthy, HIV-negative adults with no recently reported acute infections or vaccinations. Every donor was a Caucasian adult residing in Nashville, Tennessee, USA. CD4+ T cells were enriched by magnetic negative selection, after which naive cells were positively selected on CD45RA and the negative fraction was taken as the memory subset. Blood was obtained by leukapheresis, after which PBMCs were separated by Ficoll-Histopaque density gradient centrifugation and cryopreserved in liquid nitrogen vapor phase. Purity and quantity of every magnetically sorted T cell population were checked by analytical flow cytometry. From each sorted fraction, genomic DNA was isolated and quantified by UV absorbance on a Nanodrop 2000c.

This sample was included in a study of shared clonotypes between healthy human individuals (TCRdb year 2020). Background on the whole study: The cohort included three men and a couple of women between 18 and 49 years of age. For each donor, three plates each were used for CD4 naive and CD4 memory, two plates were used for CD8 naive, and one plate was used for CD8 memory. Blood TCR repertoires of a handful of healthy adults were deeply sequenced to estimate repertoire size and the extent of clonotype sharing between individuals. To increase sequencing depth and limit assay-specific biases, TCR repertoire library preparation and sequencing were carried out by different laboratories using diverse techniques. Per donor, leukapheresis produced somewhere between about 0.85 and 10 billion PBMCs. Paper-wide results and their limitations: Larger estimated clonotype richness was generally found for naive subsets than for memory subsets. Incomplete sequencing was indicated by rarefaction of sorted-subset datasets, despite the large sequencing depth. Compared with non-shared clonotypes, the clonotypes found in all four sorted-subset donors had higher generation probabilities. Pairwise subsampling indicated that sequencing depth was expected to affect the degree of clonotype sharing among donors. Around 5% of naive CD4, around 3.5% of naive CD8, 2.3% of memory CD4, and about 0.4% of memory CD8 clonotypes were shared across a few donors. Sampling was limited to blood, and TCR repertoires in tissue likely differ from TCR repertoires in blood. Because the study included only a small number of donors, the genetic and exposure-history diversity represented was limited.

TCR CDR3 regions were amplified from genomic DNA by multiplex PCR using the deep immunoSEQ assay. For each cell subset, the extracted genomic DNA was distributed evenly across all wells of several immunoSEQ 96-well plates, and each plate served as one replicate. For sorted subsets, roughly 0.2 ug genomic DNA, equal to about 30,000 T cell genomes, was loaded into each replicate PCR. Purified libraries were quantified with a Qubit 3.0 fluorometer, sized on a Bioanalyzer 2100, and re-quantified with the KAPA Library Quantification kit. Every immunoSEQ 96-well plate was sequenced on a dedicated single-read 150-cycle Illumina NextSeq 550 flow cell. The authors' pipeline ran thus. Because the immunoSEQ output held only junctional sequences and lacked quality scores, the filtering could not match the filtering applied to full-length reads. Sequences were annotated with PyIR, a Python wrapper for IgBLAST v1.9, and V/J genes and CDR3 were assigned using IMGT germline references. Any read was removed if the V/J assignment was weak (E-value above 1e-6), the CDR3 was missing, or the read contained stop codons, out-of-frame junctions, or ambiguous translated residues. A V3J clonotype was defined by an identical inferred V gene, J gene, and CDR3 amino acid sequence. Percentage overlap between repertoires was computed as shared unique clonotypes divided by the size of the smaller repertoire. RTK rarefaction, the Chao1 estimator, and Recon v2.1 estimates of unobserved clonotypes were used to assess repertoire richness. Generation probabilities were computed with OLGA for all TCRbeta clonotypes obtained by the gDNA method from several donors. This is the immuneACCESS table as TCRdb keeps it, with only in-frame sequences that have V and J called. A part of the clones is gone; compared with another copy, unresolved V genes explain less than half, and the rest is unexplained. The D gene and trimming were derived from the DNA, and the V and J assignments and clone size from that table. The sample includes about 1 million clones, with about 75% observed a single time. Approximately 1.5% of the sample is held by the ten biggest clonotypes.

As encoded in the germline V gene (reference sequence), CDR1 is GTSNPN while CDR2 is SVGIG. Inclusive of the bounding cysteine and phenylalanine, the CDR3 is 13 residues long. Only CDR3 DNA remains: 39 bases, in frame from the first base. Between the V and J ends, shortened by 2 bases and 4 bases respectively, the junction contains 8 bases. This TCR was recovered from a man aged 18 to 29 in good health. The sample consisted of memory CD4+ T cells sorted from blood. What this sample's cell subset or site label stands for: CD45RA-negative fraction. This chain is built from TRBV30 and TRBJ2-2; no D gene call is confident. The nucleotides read TGTGCCTGGAGTTCCCAGAGCACCGGGGAGCTGTTTTTT. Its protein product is CAWSSQSTGELFF. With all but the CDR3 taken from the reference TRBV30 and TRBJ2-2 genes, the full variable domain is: SQTIHQWPATLVQPVGSPLSLECTVEGTSNPNLYWYRQAAGRGLQLLFYSVGIGQISSEVPQNLSASRPQDRQFILSSKKLLLSDSGFYLCAWSSQSTGELFFGEGSRLTVL.